The clone carrying this TCR beta chain has more than one count but fewer than ten. Its specificity is not known. This specimen belongs to a study of T-cell reconstitution after alpha-beta-depleted transplantation in children. V lost 1 base and J lost 6; bases outside the gene matches: 12. The CDR3 extends over 17 amino acids. CDR1 is DFQATT and CDR2 is SNEGSKA in the germline V gene (reference sequence). Study-wide findings and caveats: From newly produced T cells came most of the T-cell counts and diversity one year after transplant.

Library preparation (for TCRbeta) was performed with unique molecular identifiers. TCRdb processed the PCR reads anew with MiXCR; each CDR3 protein has one entry. In the table there are roughly 400,000 distinct CDR3 sequences, over 40% of which are singletons. V gene TRBV20-1 combines with J gene TRBJ2-7, with 13 nucleotides matching TRBD2. The TCR was taken from a girl aged 2 to 9 with aplastic anemia, due to receive a stem cell transplant. The sequences come from PBMCs, collected before TCRalphabeta/CD19-depleted stem cell transplant. The CDR3 reads CSARVAWTSGSRLEQYF. CDR3 nucleotides: TGCAGTGCTAGAGTTGCCTGGACTAGCGGGAGCAGGCTCGAGCAGTACTTC.